The 20 T cell receptor beta chains below come from one sample, sequenced in a study of cytomegalovirus exposure and HLA in healthy donors. Sequencing used immunoSEQ multiplex PCR; TCRdb keeps in-frame clones, though not all of them. The repertoire holds about 160,000 clones, approximately 89% seen once, with 9% to 12% in the top ten. Sequencing was done on a sample of PBMCs. The origin of the receptors is a woman under 30 in good health and CMV-seropositive.

This clone was observed a single time. This chain joins TRBV5-6 and TRBJ2-3, with D unresolved. The CDR3 contains 15 residues. The germline V gene has CDR1 SGHDT and CDR2 YYEEEE. V dropped 0 bases and J dropped 0 bases, with 8 bases sitting between them. The CDR3 DNA reads TGTGCCAGCAGCTTGGCAACACCTAGCACAGATACGCAGTATTTT. It specifies CASSLATPSTDTQYF.

V gene TRBV2 combines with J gene TRBJ2-7; 15 nucleotides align to TRBD2. CDR1 is SNHLY, CDR2 FYNNEI, per germline. The CDR3 loop spans 17 amino acids. J was trimmed by 0 bases and V by 4 bases; bases with no gene match: 4. CDR3 DNA: TGTGCCAGCAGTGGGACTAGCGGGAGGGAGAGCTCCTACGAGCAGTACTTC. Translating it yields CASSGTSGRESSYEQYF.

This clone appeared a few times. This chain connects TRBV7-3 to TRBJ1-2; possibly TRBD1 for D (5 bases). CDR1 and CDR2 (germline): SGHTA, FQGTGA. The CDR3 consists of 14 residues. V lost 5 bases and J lost 4, with 14 bases in between. CDR3 in amino acids: CASSEDSELYGYTF. CDR3 nucleotides: TGTGCCAGCAGCGAAGACAGCGAACTCTATGGCTACACCTTC.

CDR3 protein: CASSFSGSYEQYF. In DNA, the CDR3 is TGTGCCAGCAGCTTCTCAGGGTCCTACGAGCAGTACTTC. The chain has TRBV7-9 and TRBJ2-7; D may be TRBD1 (5 bases). The CDR3 covers 13 residues. V lost 3 bases to trimming and J lost 1 base, with 7 bases between them. CDR1 is SEHNR and CDR2 is FQNEAQ in the germline V gene (reference sequence).

V is TRBV5-1 and J is TRBJ1-2; D is possibly TRBD1 (6 bases). CDR3 length: 15 amino acids. V dropped 0 bases and J dropped 2 bases, with 11 bases sitting between them. Looked up from germline, CDR1 is SGHRS and CDR2 is YFSETQ. DNA for the CDR3: TGCGCCAGCAGCTTGGGGGCGACAGGAAACTATGGCTACACCTTC. This gives the protein CASSLGATGNYGYTF.

The chain is built from TRBV6-4 and TRBJ2-3; D perhaps matches TRBD2 (5 bases). The CDR3 length is 15 residues. The V end lost 2 bases, the J end lost 3 bases, and 12 bases lay between the germline ends. Per germline, CDR1 MRHNA and CDR2 SNTAGT. CDR3 DNA sequence: TGTGCCAGCAGTGACCATTGGACTGTTACAGATACGCAGTATTTT. It encodes CASSDHWTVTDTQYF.

This clone was detected once. This chain uses TRBV28 with TRBJ2-2; no clear D gene. V lost 1 base and J lost 1, with 7 bases in between. The CDR3 runs 15 residues. Germline assignment: CDR1 MDHEN and CDR2 SYDVKM. CDR3 region: CASSLYVLNTGELFF. Written as DNA, the CDR3 is TGTGCCAGCAGTTTATATGTTCTGAACACCGGGGAGCTGTTTTTT.

This sequence joins TRBV5-1 and TRBJ1-1; 8 bases agree with TRBD1. The CDR3 totals 13 residues. The V gene's germline CDR1 is SGHRS and CDR2 YFSETQ. V trimming: 4 bases; J trimming: 5 bases; junction bases outside the gene matches: 4. The CDR3 DNA follows: TGCGCCAGCAGCACAGGGGGTGGGACTGAAGCTTTCTTT. Translating it yields CASSTGGGTEAFF.

The J gene is TRBJ2-3, the V gene TRBV5-4; maybe TRBD2 (6 bases). Germline V CDR1 and CDR2: SGHNT, YYREEE (reference sequence). V shed 3 bases and J shed 2 bases, with 13 bases lying between them. CDR3 length equals 15 residues. The CDR3 protein is CASSSAGRDTDTQYF. The CDR3 DNA is TGTGCCAGCAGCTCAGCGGGTAGGGACACAGATACGCAGTATTTT.

This clone was seen once. The V call is TRBV7-3, the J call TRBJ2-1; 8 bases agree with TRBD2. The CDR3 runs to 15 residues. Germline V CDR1 and CDR2: SGHTA, FQGTGA. The trim removed 5 bases at V and 2 bases at J, leaving 5 bases unmatched. The CDR3 DNA follows: TGTGCCAGCAGCCAAAGCGGGAGAGCCTACAATGAGCAGTTCTTC. This codes for CASSQSGRAYNEQFF. The whole variable domain, filled in from reference TRBV7-3 and TRBJ2-1, reads GAGVSQTPSNKVTEKGKYVELRCDPISGHTALYWYRQSLGQGPEFLIYFQGTGAADDSGLPNDRFFAVRPEGSVSTLKIQRTERGDSAVYLCASSQSGRAYNEQFFGPGTRLTVL.

The chain couples TRBV7-2 to TRBJ2-1; TRBD2 agrees at 13 bases. The CDR3 has 16 amino acids. The junction had 4 bases not matched to a gene; V was cut back by 6 bases and J by 2 bases. Per the germline V gene, CDR1 is SGHTA and CDR2 is FQGNSA. CDR3 in amino acids: CASSRGTSGTYNEQFF. The CDR3 bases are TGTGCCAGCAGTCGCGGGACTAGCGGGACCTACAATGAGCAGTTCTTC.

The rearrangement uses TRBV28 and TRBJ2-7; D might be TRBD2 (6 bases). V lost 2 bases and J lost 5, with 10 bases in between. The CDR3 contains 13 residues. Germline values: CDR1 MDHEN, CDR2 SYDVKM. The CDR3 DNA follows: TGTGCCAGCAGTTTAAGCCGGAGGGACGAGCAGTACTTC. Translating it yields CASSLSRRDEQYF.

The chain couples TRBV7-8 to TRBJ1-4, with unresolved D. V was shortened by 2 bases and J by 8 bases, with 9 bases between the two germline ends. The CDR3 has 13 amino acids. Germline V lookup: CDR1 SGHVS, CDR2 FQNEAQ. The CDR3 nucleotides are TGTGCCAGCAGCTTATTTTCTCCCGAAAAACTGTTTTTT. This codes for CASSLFSPEKLFF.

This clone was recorded only once. This chain joins TRBV7-9 and TRBJ1-2; 12 bases are shared with TRBD1. The CDR3 loop spans 18 amino acids. Trimming took 5 bases from V and 4 from J; bases not matched to a gene: 14. Germline CDR1 and CDR2: SEHNR and FQNEAQ (reference sequence). In nucleotides, the CDR3 is TGTGCCAGCAGCACAACCGGGACAGGGGGCCCTTACATCTATGGCTACACCTTC. Its protein product is CASSTTGTGGPYIYGYTF. Using reference TRBV7-9 and TRBJ1-2 for the parts outside the CDR3, the full variable domain is DTGVSQNPRHKITKRGQNVTFRCDPISEHNRLYWYRQTLGQGPEFLTYFQNEAQLEKSRLLSDRFSAERPKGSFSTLEIQRTEQGDSAMYLCASSTTGTGGPYIYGYTFGSGTRLTVV.

This clone occurred a few times. The chain has TRBV10-1 and TRBJ1-1; D possibly corresponds to TRBD1 (6 bases). The CDR3 consists of 13 residues. Germline V gives CDR1 WNHNN, CDR2 SYGVQD (reference sequence). V lost 0 bases and J 4 bases, leaving 6 bases between the germline ends. The CDR3 DNA reads as TGCGCCAGCAGTGAGTCCAGGGGCACTGAAGCTTTCTTT. It specifies CASSESRGTEAFF.

This clone has only one observation. The chain couples TRBV13 to TRBJ2-7, with 7 bases fitting TRBD2. This CDR3 comprises 12 residues. J lost 7 bases, V lost 6 bases, and 6 bases had no gene match. Germline-derived CDR1 and CDR2 are PRHDT and FYEKMQ (reference sequence). The CDR3 sequence is CASSSTGGEQYF. CDR3 DNA sequence: TGTGCCAGCAGTTCGACCGGGGGGGAGCAGTACTTC.

V usage is TRBV5-1 and J usage is TRBJ2-5; 10 bases line up with TRBD2. Germline assignment: CDR1 SGHRS and CDR2 YFSETQ. V lost 4 bases, J lost 5 bases, and 8 bases stayed unmatched. The CDR3 has 15 residues. This CDR3 reads CASSNYLAGEETQYF. DNA of the CDR3: TGCGCCAGCAGCAACTACCTAGCGGGAGAGGAGACCCAGTACTTC.

The rearrangement links TRBV5-4 to TRBJ1-3; D is perhaps TRBD1 (6 bases). V was clipped by 3 bases and J by 12 bases, with 28 bases between them. Germline V lookup: CDR1 SGHNT, CDR2 YYREEE (reference sequence). CDR3 size: 17 residues. This chain's CDR3 is CASSSTRDTVGARYIYF. The CDR3 DNA reads TGTGCCAGCAGCTCGACCCGGGACACCGTCGGCGCCCGTTACATATATTTT.

The rearrangement links TRBV10-3 to TRBJ1-1, with D hard to call. Trimming stripped 4 bases from V and 0 bases from J, with 18 bases between. The CDR3 is 17 amino acids. Germline-derived CDR1 and CDR2 are ENHRY and SYGVKD. CDR3 coding DNA: TGTGCCATCAGTGGAGTTTCCTTGAGTAATATGAACACTGAAGCTTTCTTT. Its protein is CAISGVSLSNMNTEAFF.

The chain uses TRBV6-5 and TRBJ2-7; tentative D call: TRBD1 (5 bases). Germline CDR1 reads MNHEY; CDR2 reads SVGAGI. The CDR3 contains 15 residues. Trimming took off 6 bases at V and 2 bases at J, with 17 bases between the two ends. CDR3: CASRNERGWTYEQYF. CDR3 DNA sequence: TGTGCCAGCAGAAACGAAAGGGGATGGACCTACGAGCAGTACTTC.